This T cell receptor beta chain was sequenced during a study of T cells after yellow fever vaccination (dated by TCRdb to about 2019). For the wider study: Staining for CD3, CD45RA, CCR7 and CD95 was used to sort memory subsets (EM, EMRA, CM and Tscm) on a BD FACS Aria III. Libraries from fractions with low cell numbers were prepared with the SMART-Seq v4 Ultra Low Input RNA kit. Bulk TCR alpha and beta repertoires were sequenced longitudinally to track T-cell clones before and after primary and booster YFV17D yellow fever vaccination. Two healthy male donors made up the cohort, one aged 18 to 29 years and the other aged 30 to 40 years. Blood was drawn at multiple timepoints before and after primary and secondary immunization, with bulk PBMC replicates and cell subsets isolated. Memory subsets were sorted on days 0, 15 and 45 and at 18 months after primary vaccination, and on days 0, 15 and 45 after the 30-year booster.

The meaning of the sample's treatment or condition label: live attenuated yellow fever vaccine strain. PBMCs were isolated from peripheral blood using a standard Ficoll-Paque protocol. The RNeasy Micro Kit was used to extract RNA from sorted memory subsets. TCR cDNA was synthesized by 5'RACE template switching, which introduced a universal primer site and unique molecular identifiers. Priming of cDNA synthesis was performed from both the TCR alpha and TCR beta constant segments. Library amplification involved two PCR steps, and the second step added sample barcodes and sequencing adapters. Libraries were sequenced on Illumina HiSeq 2500 (2x100 bp) or NovaSeq (2x150 bp). As for how the authors treated the data: Demultiplexing of reads and collapsing into UMI consensus sequences were performed with MIGEC, and V(D)J alignment was carried out with MiXCR. Vaccine-responding clonotypes were defined with edgeR using replicate PBMC samples, requiring FDR below 0.01 and a log2 fold change above 5 up to day 15. Bulk clonotypes were assigned CD4 or CD8 identity according to which sequenced CD4 or CD8 repertoire held them at higher abundance. To estimate how each clone was distributed across memory phenotypes, clonotype frequencies in memory subsets were weighted by FACS-sorted cell numbers. The public sequencing data were trimmed at Q25 with fastp and processed into clonotypes with MiXCR by TCRdb, which kept only in-frame beta chains. Rows are unified per CDR3 protein, each entry keeping the most common DNA and genes. These V and J calls are TCRdb output, not the study's own analysis. The table for this sample lists 46,000 or so distinct CDR3 sequences; 5% to 7% of them were counted only once. Together, the top ten hold about 10% of the sample.

The cysteine opens and the phenylalanine closes a CDR3 of 15 amino acids. Only the CDR3 part of the read is kept: 45 bases, read in frame from the first base. V loses 3 bases at its end and J loses 5 bases; junction bases beyond the gene matches: 5. The paper's findings and limits, for the study overall: Only a couple of donors were included in the study, so the extent to which the findings can be generalized is limited. Computational filtering was needed because FACS-sorted repertoires could contain abundant contaminating clonotypes from the bulk population. On day 0, almost all vaccine-responding clonotypes were below detection in the sorted memory subsets. Compared with the primary T-cell response, the secondary T-cell response was weaker but faster, peaking on day 5 rather than day 15. A small share of clonotypes was detected in both CD4 and CD8 compartments, with the overlap likely arising from convergent recombination. Most clones expanded after primary vaccination were re-detected after the booster (approximately 95% of CD4 and roughly 87% of CD8), suggesting broad memory maintenance.

This clonotype occurred many times. One base away there is no much larger clone; base qualities are not given. The sequences come from PBMCs, either bulk or a sorted T-cell subset (CD4+, CD8+, memory, or dextramer-sorted; not recorded which), collected 45 days after the yellow fever booster vaccination. This TCR derives from a man in his thirties or forties who received the YFV17D yellow fever vaccine. The chain links TRBV12-3 or TRBV12-4 with TRBJ2-3; 10 of the junction bases match TRBD1. The DNA sequence follows: TGTGCCAGCAGTTTTTGGGACAGGGGTGAAGATACGCAGTATTTT. Translated, it reads CASSFWDRGEDTQYF.